Included here is one T cell receptor (beta chain) sequence, with context. What this receptor recognizes is not known. Within one base of it there is no much larger clone, and no base qualities were kept. The time point label here, explained by the study, means: healthy volunteer bleed at 2 weeks. Total RNA was extracted from unfractionated whole blood that had been collected in Tempus Blood RNA tubes. A handful of healthy volunteers were used as TCR sequencing controls and were bled at day 0, 2 weeks and 6 weeks. The data derive from a study of human T cells and chemical hapten exposure (dated by TCRdb to about 2021). The study in broad terms: Libraries were combined into a pool for sequencing, and differences in TCR yield between samples came mainly from small differences in library volumes within the pool. This study followed changes in the peripheral blood TCR repertoire in vivo during primary and secondary sensitization of alopecia patients to the hapten diphenylcyclopropenone (DPC). For every blood RNA sample, sequencing covered both the TCR alpha and TCR beta chains. Study-wide conclusions, independent of this receptor: DPC sensitization did not change how many TCRs were above 1 in 1000 frequency, and no evidence was found of alterations in global repertoire structure. Repeated subsampling changed both the strength of the expansion versus patch-test correlation and the threshold at which that correlation became significant.

Preparation of the library involved RACE. TCRdb names NextSeq 500 as the instrument used. During library preparation, unique molecular identifiers were attached to individual cDNA molecules so that TCRs could be counted in a quantitative, reproducible way. The authors processed their data as follows. A median of roughly 98,000 TCRs per sample was observed, with a range of roughly 20,000 to 750,000. The Decombinator software suite was used to annotate V, J and CDR3 in the TCR reads. For PS versus PT1 abundance plots, all samples were subsampled to the same number of TCRs (28,000). TCRs were defined as expanded if absent before sensitization and observed at least eight times at the 2-week time point. In-frame beta chains were kept once TCRdb had trimmed the public reads at Q25 with fastp and called clones with MiXCR. CDR3 protein sequences are deduplicated, and each keeps its most common genes and DNA. In this record, the V and J calls reflect TCRdb's handling and not the investigators' own analysis. This sample gives roughly 100,000 distinct CDR3 sequences in total; approximately 9.7% of them show up just once. About 3% of the sample is in the top ten clones.

The CDR3 holds 17 amino acids from the cysteine to the phenylalanine. The only DNA kept is the CDR3, 51 bases in frame from the first base. At the junction V is shortened by 1 base and J by 0 bases, with 14 bases in between. CDR1 and CDR2 are read off the germline V gene as SGHRS and YFSETQ. Source material: whole blood. The receptor comes from a female donor in good health. Some clones in this sample may be carry-over from other donors' samples. The chain couples TRBV5-1 to TRBJ1-3, with the D gene not confidently named. At the DNA level, the sequence is TGCGCCAGCAGCTTGACGGGCAGGACGAGCTCTGGAAACACCATATATTTT. It codes for CASSLTGRTSSGNTIYF.